The 10 T cell receptor beta chains below come from one sample, sequenced in a study of cytomegalovirus exposure and HLA in healthy donors. The PCR was carried out with 60 Vbeta primers and 13 Jbeta primers. Here immunoSEQ multiplex PCR was the method, and the copy in TCRdb shows in-frame clones only, minus some. The sample holds roughly 100,000 clones, roughly three quarters seen once. The source material was PBMCs. The receptors stem from a woman aged 18-35 years in good health and CMV-seropositive.

V usage is TRBV6-1 and J usage is TRBJ2-3; tentative D call: TRBD1 (5 bases). From germline, CDR1 is MNHNS and CDR2 SASEGT. The CDR3 totals 16 residues. The germline V and J ends were trimmed by 3 bases and 2 bases, with 15 bases remaining between them. The CDR3 loop reads CASSEITGSLTDTQYF. CDR3 bases: TGTGCCAGCAGTGAGATCACAGGTTCCCTCACAGATACGCAGTATTTT.

This clone came up a few times. V usage is TRBV14 and J usage is TRBJ2-6, with D possibly matching TRBD2 (6 bases). The CDR3 is made up of 20 amino acids. Germline V gene data show CDR1 as SGHDN and CDR2 as FVKESK. V dropped 0 bases and J dropped 2 bases, with 20 bases sitting between them. Written as DNA, the CDR3 is TGTGCCAGCAGCCAAGATAAGTCCAGGGTCGGCGGGGCTGGGGCCAACGTCCTGACTTTC. It codes for CASSQDKSRVGGAGANVLTF. The whole variable domain, remainder taken from reference TRBV14 and TRBJ2-6, is EAGVTQFPSHSVIEKGQTVTLRCDPISGHDNLYWYRRVMGKEIKFLLHFVKESKQDESGMPNNRFLAERTGGTYSTLKVQPAELEDSGVYFCASSQDKSRVGGAGANVLTFGAGSRLTVL.

The sample holds a few counts of this clone. V usage is TRBV10-1 and J usage is TRBJ2-7, with 10 bases matching TRBD2. The germline V gene has CDR1 WNHNN and CDR2 SYGVQD (reference sequence). V lost 3 bases, J lost 2 bases, and 4 bases stayed unmatched. This CDR3 contains 15 residues. Here the CDR3 reads CASSDQRGGPYEQYF. The DNA of the CDR3 is TGCGCCAGCAGTGACCAGCGGGGGGGCCCCTACGAGCAGTACTTC.

The gene calls are TRBV7-2 and TRBJ2-1; 11 nucleotides align to TRBD1. Germline CDR1 is SGHTA and CDR2 is FQGNSA. This CDR3 is 18 amino acids long. The V segment lost 1 base and the J segment 3 bases; nucleotides outside the gene matches: 8. In nucleotides, the CDR3 is TGTGCCAGCAGCTTAGGATTCTGGGGACAGGGGGTCTACAATGAGCAGTTCTTC. It specifies CASSLGFWGQGVYNEQFF.

This chain connects TRBV14 to TRBJ1-1, with D possibly TRBD1 on 5 matching bases. CDR1 SGHDN and CDR2 FVKESK come from the germline V gene. The V end lost 1 base, the J end lost 5 bases, and 11 bases lay between the germline ends. The CDR3 has 14 residues. The CDR3 reads CASSQGGGETEAFF. In DNA form, the CDR3 reads TGTGCCAGCAGCCAAGGGGGAGGGGAGACTGAAGCTTTCTTT.

This clone has a handful of counts. V and J are TRBV19 and TRBJ2-7; 9 positions match TRBD1. This CDR3 is built from 13 residues. The V gene end was trimmed by 3 bases and the J gene end by 5 bases; junction bases not matched to a gene: 2. In germline, CDR1 is LNHDA, CDR2 SQIVND (reference sequence). The CDR3 DNA reads as TGTGCCAGTAGTATTACAGGGGGCAACGAGCAGTACTTC. Amino acid sequence: CASSITGGNEQYF. Based on the CDR3 plus reference TRBV19 and TRBJ2-7, the full variable domain is DGGITQSPKYLFRKEGQNVTLSCEQNLNHDAMYWYRQDPGQGLRLIYYSQIVNDFQKGDIAEGYSVSREKKESFPLTVTSAQKNPTAFYLCASSITGGNEQYFGPGTRLTVT.

The chain recombines TRBV7-9 with TRBJ1-6; 7 bases agree with TRBD1. Trimming removed 5 bases from V and 7 bases from J; junction bases left unmatched: 11. The CDR3 consists of 16 residues. Per germline, CDR1 SEHNR and CDR2 FQNEAQ (reference sequence). The CDR3, as DNA: TGTGCCAGCAGCCACCGACCCGGGACAGCCAATTCACCCCTCCACTTT. Its translation is CASSHRPGTANSPLHF. The full variable domain, its missing parts supplied by reference TRBV7-9 and TRBJ1-6, is DTGVSQNPRHKITKRGQNVTFRCDPISEHNRLYWYRQTLGQGPEFLTYFQNEAQLEKSRLLSDRFSAERPKGSFSTLEIQRTEQGDSAMYLCASSHRPGTANSPLHFGNGTRLTVT.

This rearrangement joins TRBV29-1 to TRBJ2-4; D perhaps matches TRBD1 (6 bases). V was cut by 4 bases and J by 0 bases, with 22 bases left in between. This CDR3 has 18 residues. The germline V gene has CDR1 SQVTM and CDR2 ANQGSEA. CDR3 DNA: TGCAGCGTTGTGCCAGGTCAGGGGAGTGCTCTAGCCAAAAACATTCAGTACTTC. Residues: CSVVPGQGSALAKNIQYF. Together with reference TRBV29-1 and TRBJ2-4, the CDR3 gives the full variable domain: SAVISQKPSRDICQRGTSLTIQCQVDSQVTMMFWYRQQPGQSLTLIATANQGSEATYESGFVIDKFPISRPNLTFSTLTVSNMSPEDSSIYLCSVVPGQGSALAKNIQYFGAGTRLSVL.

The chain is built from TRBV19 and TRBJ2-1, with 8 bases lining up with TRBD1. Per the germline V gene, CDR1 is LNHDA and CDR2 is SQIVND (reference sequence). V was clipped by 4 bases and J by 8 bases; unmatched bases: 7. This CDR3 comprises 14 residues. The CDR3 DNA follows: TGTGCCAGTAGTAAGGACAGGGACCTAGATGAGCAGTTCTTC. This encodes CASSKDRDLDEQFF.

The genes are TRBV15 and TRBJ2-7; a weak D match, TRBD2 (5 bases). The CDR3 consists of 15 residues. Per the germline V gene, CDR1 is LNHNV and CDR2 is YYDKDF (reference sequence). Trimming pared 5 bases from V and 0 bases from J, leaving 14 bases between. The CDR3 DNA follows: TGTGCCACCAGCCCACGGAGGACGAGCTCCTACGAGCAGTACTTC. Translating gives CATSPRRTSSYEQYF.